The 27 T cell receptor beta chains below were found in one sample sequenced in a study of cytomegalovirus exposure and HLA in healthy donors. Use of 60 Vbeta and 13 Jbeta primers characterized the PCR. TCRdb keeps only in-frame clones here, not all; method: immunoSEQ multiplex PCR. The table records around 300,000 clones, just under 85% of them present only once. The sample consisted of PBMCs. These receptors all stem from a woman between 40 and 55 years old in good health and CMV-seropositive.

Here the CDR3 DNA reads TGTGCCAGCAGTTACCACCCTGGCGGGAACTACTACGAGCAGTACTTC. Translation gives CASSYHPGGNYYEQYF. The rearrangement joins TRBV6-5 to TRBJ2-7; weak D call: TRBD2 (6 bases). V dropped 2 bases and J dropped 3 bases, with 17 bases sitting between them. Germline-derived CDR1 and CDR2 are MNHEY and SVGAGI. The CDR3 loop spans 16 amino acids.

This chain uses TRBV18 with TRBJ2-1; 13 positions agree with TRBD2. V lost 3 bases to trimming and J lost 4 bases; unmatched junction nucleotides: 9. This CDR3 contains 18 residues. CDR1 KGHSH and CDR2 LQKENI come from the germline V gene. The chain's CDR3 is CASSPQGLAGNQYNEQFF. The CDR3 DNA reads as TGTGCCAGCTCACCTCAGGGACTAGCGGGAAACCAATACAATGAGCAGTTCTTC.

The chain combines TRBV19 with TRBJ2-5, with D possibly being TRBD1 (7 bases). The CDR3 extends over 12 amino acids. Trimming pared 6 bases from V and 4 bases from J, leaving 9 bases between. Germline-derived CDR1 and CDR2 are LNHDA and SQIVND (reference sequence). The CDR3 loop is CASSQGGETQYF. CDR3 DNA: TGTGCCAGTAGCCAGGGGGGAGAGACCCAGTACTTC.

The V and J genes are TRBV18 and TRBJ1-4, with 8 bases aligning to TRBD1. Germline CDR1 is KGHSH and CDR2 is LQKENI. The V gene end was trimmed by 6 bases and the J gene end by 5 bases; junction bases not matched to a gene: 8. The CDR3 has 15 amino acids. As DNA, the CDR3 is TGTGCCAGCTCTACCGGAGGGACAGGAAATGAAAAACTGTTTTTT. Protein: CASSTGGTGNEKLFF. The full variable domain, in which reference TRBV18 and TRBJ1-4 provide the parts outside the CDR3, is NAGVMQNPRHLVRRRGQEARLRCSPMKGHSHVYWYRQLPEEGLKFMVYLQKENIIDESGMPKERFSAEFPKEGPSILRIQQVVRGDSAAYFCASSTGGTGNEKLFFGSGTQLSVL.

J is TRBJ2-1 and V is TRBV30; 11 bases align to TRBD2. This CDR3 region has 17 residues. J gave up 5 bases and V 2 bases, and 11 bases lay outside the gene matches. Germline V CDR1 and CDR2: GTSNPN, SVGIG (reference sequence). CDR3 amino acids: CAWSIHITTSGDNEQFF. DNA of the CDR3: TGTGCCTGGAGTATCCATATAACGACTAGCGGGGACAATGAGCAGTTCTTC.

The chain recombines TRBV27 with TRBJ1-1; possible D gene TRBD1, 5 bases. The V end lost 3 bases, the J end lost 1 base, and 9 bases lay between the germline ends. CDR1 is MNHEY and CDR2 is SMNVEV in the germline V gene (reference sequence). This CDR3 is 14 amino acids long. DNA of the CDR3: TGTGCCAGCAGTTTCTTAGACAGGAACACTGAAGCTTTCTTT. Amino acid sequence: CASSFLDRNTEAFF.

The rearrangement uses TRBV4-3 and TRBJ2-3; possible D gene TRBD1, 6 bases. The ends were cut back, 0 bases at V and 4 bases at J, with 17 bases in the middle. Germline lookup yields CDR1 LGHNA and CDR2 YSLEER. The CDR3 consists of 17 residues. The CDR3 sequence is CASSQDSEVGAPDTQYF. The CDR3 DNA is TGCGCCAGCAGCCAAGATAGTGAGGTGGGGGCCCCAGATACGCAGTATTTT.

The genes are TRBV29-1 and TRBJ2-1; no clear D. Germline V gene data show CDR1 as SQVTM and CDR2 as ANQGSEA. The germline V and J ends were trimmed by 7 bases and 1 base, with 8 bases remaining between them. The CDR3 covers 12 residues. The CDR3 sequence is CSARSSYNEQFF. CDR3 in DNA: TGCAGCGCCCGGAGTTCCTACAATGAGCAGTTCTTC.

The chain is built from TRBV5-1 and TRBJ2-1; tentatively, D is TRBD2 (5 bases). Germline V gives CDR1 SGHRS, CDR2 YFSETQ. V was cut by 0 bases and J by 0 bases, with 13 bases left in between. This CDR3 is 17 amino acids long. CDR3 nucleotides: TGCGCCAGCAGCTTGGGCCTAGCCCTCAGCTCCTACAATGAGCAGTTCTTC. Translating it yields CASSLGLALSSYNEQFF.

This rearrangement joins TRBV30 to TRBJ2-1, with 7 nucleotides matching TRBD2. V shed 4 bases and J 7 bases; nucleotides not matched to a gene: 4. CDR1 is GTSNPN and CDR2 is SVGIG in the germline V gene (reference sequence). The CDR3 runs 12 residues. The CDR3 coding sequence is TGTGCCTGGACTAGCGGACGAAATGAGCAGTTCTTC. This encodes CAWTSGRNEQFF.

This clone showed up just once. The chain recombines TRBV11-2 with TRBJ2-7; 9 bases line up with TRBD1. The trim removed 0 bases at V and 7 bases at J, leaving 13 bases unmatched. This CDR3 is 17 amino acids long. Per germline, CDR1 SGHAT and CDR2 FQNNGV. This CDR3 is CASSLDIGTGSLREQYF. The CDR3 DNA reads TGTGCCAGCAGCTTAGATATTGGGACAGGGTCCCTACGAGAGCAGTACTTC. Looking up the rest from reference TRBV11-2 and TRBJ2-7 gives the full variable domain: EAGVAQSPRYKIIEKRQSVAFWCNPISGHATLYWYQQILGQGPKLLIQFQNNGVVDDSQLPKDRFSAERLKGVDSTLKIQPAKLEDSAVYLCASSLDIGTGSLREQYFGPGTRLTVT.

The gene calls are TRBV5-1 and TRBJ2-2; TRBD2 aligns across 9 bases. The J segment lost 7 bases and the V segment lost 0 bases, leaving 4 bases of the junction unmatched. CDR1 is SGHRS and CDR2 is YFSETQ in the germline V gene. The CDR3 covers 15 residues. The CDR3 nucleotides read TGCGCCAGCAGCTTGGGTCTAGCGGGAATCGGGGAGCTGTTTTTT. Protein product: CASSLGLAGIGELFF.

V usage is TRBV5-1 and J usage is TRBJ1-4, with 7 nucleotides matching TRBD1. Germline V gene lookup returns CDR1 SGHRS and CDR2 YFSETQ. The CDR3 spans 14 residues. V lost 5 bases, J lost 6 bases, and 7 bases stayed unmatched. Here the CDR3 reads CASRGSDRDEKLFF. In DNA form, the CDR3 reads TGCGCCAGCAGGGGAAGTGACAGGGATGAAAAACTGTTTTTT.

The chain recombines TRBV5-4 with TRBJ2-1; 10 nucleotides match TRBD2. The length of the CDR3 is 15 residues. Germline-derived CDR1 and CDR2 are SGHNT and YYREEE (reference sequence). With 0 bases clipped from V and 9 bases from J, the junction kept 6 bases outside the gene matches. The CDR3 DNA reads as TGTGCCAGCAGCTTGGGGGTAGCGGGAGGTTTTGAGCAGTTCTTC. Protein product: CASSLGVAGGFEQFF.

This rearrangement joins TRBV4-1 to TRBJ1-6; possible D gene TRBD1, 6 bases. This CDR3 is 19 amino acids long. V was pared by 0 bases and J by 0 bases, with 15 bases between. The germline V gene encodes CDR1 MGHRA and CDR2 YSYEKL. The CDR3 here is CASSQDFSRGFSYNSPLHF. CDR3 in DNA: TGCGCCAGCAGCCAAGATTTTAGCAGGGGATTCTCCTATAATTCACCCCTCCACTTT.

The CDR3 DNA reads as TGTGCCAGCAGCCAACACGGGAGGGCCACCCCCTACGAGCAGTACTTC. It yields the protein CASSQHGRATPYEQYF. The gene calls are TRBV7-9 and TRBJ2-7, with 8 bases identical to TRBD2. Germline assignment: CDR1 SEHNR and CDR2 FQNEAQ (reference sequence). With V trimmed by 5 bases and J by 2 bases, 11 bases remained unmatched. The CDR3 has 16 amino acids.

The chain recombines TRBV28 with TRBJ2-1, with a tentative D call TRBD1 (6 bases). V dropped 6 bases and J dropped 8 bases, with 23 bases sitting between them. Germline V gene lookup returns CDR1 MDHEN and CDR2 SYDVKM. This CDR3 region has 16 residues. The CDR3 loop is CASSTSTLSSGDEQFF. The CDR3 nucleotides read TGTGCCAGCAGCACTTCCACTCTATCCTCAGGGGATGAGCAGTTCTTC.

CDR3 protein: CASSIADRDYGYTF. CDR3 in DNA: TGTGCCAGTAGTATCGCGGACAGGGACTATGGCTACACCTTC. The chain recombines TRBV19 with TRBJ1-2, with TRBD1 matching 8 bases. The ends lost 3 bases at V and 3 bases at J; junction bases unmatched: 3. Germline V gives CDR1 LNHDA, CDR2 SQIVND (reference sequence). The CDR3 runs to 14 residues.

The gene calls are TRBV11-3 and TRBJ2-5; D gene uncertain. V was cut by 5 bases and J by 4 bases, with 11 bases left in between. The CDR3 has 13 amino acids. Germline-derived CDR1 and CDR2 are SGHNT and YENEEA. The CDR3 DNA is TGTGCCAGCAGCCGCCCTCCGGGAGAGACCCAGTACTTC. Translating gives CASSRPPGETQYF.

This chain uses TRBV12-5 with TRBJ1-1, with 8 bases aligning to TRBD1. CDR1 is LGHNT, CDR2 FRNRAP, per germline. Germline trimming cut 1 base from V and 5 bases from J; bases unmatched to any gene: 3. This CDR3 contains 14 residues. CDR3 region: CASGLGTGWTEAFF. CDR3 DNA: TGTGCTAGTGGTTTGGGGACAGGGTGGACTGAAGCTTTCTTT.

The CDR3 bases are TGTGCCAGCAGTTTAAGGTTTGGGGGACTTACTTTTCCCTCCTACGAGCAGTACTTC. Its translation: CASSLRFGGLTFPSYEQYF. The V call is TRBV27, the J call TRBJ2-7; a weak D match, TRBD2 (6 bases). The CDR3 sequence is 19 residues long. CDR1 is MNHEY, CDR2 SMNVEV, per germline (reference sequence). Deletions cut 2 bases from V and 0 bases from J, with 23 bases between.

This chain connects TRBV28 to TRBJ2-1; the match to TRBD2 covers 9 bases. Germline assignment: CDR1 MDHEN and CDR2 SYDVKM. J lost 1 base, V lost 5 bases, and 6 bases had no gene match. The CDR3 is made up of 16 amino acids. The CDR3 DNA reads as TGTGCCAGCAGTGTCCTAGCGGGACCGTCCTACAATGAGCAGTTCTTC. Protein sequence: CASSVLAGPSYNEQFF.

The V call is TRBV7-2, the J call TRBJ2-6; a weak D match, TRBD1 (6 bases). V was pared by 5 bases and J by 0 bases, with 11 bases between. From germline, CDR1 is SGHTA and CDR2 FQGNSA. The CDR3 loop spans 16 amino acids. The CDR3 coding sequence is TGTGCCAGCAGCCCCCGGACAGTCTCTGGGGCCAACGTCCTGACTTTC. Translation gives CASSPRTVSGANVLTF.

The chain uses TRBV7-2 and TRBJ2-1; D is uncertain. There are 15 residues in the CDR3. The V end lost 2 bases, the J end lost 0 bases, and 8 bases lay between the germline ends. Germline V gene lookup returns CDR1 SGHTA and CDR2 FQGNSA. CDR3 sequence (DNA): TGTGCCAGCAGCTTAATCCGGAGCTCCTACAATGAGCAGTTCTTC. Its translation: CASSLIRSSYNEQFF.

The CDR3 region is CASSLSGSLRNTQYF. CDR3 in DNA: TGTGCCAGCAGTCTTAGCGGGAGTTTGCGAAATACGCAGTATTTT. The rearrangement uses TRBV7-8 and TRBJ2-3, with TRBD2 matching over 9 bases. The CDR3 is made up of 15 amino acids. V gave up 6 bases and J gave up 7 bases; unmatched junction bases: 11. Per germline, CDR1 SGHVS and CDR2 FQNEAQ. The entire variable domain, with the rest obtained from reference TRBV7-8 and TRBJ2-3, is as follows: GAGVSQSPRYKVAKRGQDVALRCDPISGHVSLFWYQQALGQGPEFLTYFQNEAQLDKSGLPSDRFFAERPEGSVSTLKIQRTQQEDSAVYLCASSLSGSLRNTQYFGPGTRLTVL.

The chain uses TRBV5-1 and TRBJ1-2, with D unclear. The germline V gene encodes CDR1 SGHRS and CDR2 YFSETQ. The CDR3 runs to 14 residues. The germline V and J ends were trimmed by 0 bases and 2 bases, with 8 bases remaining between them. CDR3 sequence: CASSLAETNYGYTF. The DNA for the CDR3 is TGCGCCAGCAGCTTGGCGGAGACGAACTATGGCTACACCTTC.

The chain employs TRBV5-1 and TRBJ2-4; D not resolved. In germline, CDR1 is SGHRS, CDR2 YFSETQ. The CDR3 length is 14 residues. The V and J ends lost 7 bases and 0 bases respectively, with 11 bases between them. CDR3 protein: CASRLDLAKNIQYF. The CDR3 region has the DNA TGCGCCAGCCGGTTAGACTTAGCCAAAAACATTCAGTACTTC.